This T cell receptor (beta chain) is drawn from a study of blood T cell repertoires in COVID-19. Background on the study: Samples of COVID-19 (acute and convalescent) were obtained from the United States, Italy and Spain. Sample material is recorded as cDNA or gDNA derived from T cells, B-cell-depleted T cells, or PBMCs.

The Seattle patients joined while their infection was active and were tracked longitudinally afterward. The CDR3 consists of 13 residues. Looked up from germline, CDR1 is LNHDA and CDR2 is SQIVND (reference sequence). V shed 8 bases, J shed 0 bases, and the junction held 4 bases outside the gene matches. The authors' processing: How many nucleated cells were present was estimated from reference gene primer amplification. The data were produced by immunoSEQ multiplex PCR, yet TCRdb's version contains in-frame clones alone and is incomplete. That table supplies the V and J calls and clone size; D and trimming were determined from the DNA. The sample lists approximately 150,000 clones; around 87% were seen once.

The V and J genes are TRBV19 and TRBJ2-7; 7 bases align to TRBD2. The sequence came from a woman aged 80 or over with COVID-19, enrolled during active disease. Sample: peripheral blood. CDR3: CASGRADSYEQYF. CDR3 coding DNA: TGTGCCAGTGGGAGGGCAGACTCCTACGAGCAGTACTTC.